These T cell receptor beta chains were read from a single sample in a study of beta chain features in type 1 diabetes. Generated by immunoSEQ multiplex PCR, the TCRdb table keeps only in-frame clones and is missing some. Counted here are almost 350,000 clones, around 9% occurring once; the ten biggest clones make up less than 1.2%. The sample consisted of central memory CD4+ T cells from blood. The source is a man aged 30-40 years with type 1 diabetes. Each CDR3 is given with its conserved first and last residue. The order of the fields is clone size, J gene, V gene, D gene, CDR3 DNA, CDR3 protein. D genes are given only for firm matches. For some rows the clone size is stated as once, few or many, or as a class when expanded; others skip it.

NA,TRBJ1-2,TRBV7-2,NA,TGTGCCAGCAGCTGGGTCGGGGAGGGCTACACCTTC,CASSWVGEGYTF
few,TRBJ2-5,TRBV7-7,TRBD2,TGTGCCCTCGGGGTAGCGGGGCTTGAGACCCAGTACTTC,CALGVAGLETQYF
few,TRBJ1-6,TRBV7-2,NA,TGTGCCAGCAGCTTAGGTGGTAGCAGGGGAGTGTTTTATTCACCCCTCCACTTT,CASSLGGSRGVFYSPLHF
NA,TRBJ1-1,TRBV18,NA,TGTGCCAGCTCACCACGGGCTGACCGACCTGAAGCTTTCTTT,CASSPRADRPEAFF
NA,TRBJ1-1,TRBV30,NA,TGTGCCTGGGCGCCCAGGGGCGGGGAAGCTTTCTTT,CAWAPRGGEAFF
few,TRBJ2-1,TRBV5-6,TRBD1,TGTGCCAGCAGCCTGACAGGGGAAAATGAGCAGTTCTTC,CASSLTGENEQFF
few,TRBJ2-7,TRBV9,TRBD1,TGTGCCAGCAGCGTAGGTATGGGTGGACAGGGCTACGAGCAGTACTTC,CASSVGMGGQGYEQYF
few,TRBJ2-3,TRBV27,NA,TGTGCCAGCAGTTATGACAGTAATACGCAGTATTTT,CASSYDSNTQYF
NA,TRBJ2-3,TRBV9,TRBD1,TGTGCCAGCAGCACCCACAGGGGGCGGGCAGATACGCAGTATTTT,CASSTHRGRADTQYF
NA,TRBJ2-6,TRBV5-4,NA,TGTGCCAGCAGCTTGGGGACAGCGGGATTCTCTGGGGCCAACGTCCTGACTTTC,CASSLGTAGFSGANVLTF
NA,TRBJ2-3,TRBV18,TRBD1,TGTGCCAGCTCATTCCGGGACAGAAGCACAGATACGCAGTATTTT,CASSFRDRSTDTQYF
many,TRBJ2-3,TRBV18,NA,TGTGCCAGCTCACCAATCAGTCCCACAGATACGCAGTATTTT,CASSPISPTDTQYF
NA,TRBJ1-6,TRBV11-2,NA,TGTGCCAGCAGCTTAGGAAGGTCCAATTCACCCCTCCACTTT,CASSLGRSNSPLHF
NA,TRBJ2-1,TRBV19,NA,TGTGCCAGTAGTAGATGGGACAATGAGCAGTTCTTC,CASSRWDNEQFF
many,TRBJ2-2,TRBV7-9,TRBD1,TGTGCCAGCAGCCGCACGACACAGGGGATCGGGGAGCTGTTTTTT,CASSRTTQGIGELFF
few,TRBJ1-2,TRBV5-6,NA,TGTGCCAGCAGCGGGGATGGGACACACTATGGCTACACCTTC,CASSGDGTHYGYTF
NA,TRBJ1-1,TRBV29-1,TRBD1,TGCAGCGTAGAGCGGACAGGGCGTGAAGCTTTCTTT,CSVERTGREAFF
few,TRBJ1-2,TRBV7-2,NA,TGTGCCAGCAGCCAAGGGGTATCTGGCTACACCTTC,CASSQGVSGYTF
few,TRBJ2-7,TRBV7-2,NA,TGTGCCAGCAGCTTAGTTGTTGTTGGGACTTTCTCGTTTTACGAGCAGTACTTC,CASSLVVVGTFSFYEQYF
NA,TRBJ2-1,TRBV19,NA,TGTGCCAGTAGTAGTTTGAGACAGTACAATGAGCAGTTCTTC,CASSSLRQYNEQFF
few,TRBJ1-6,TRBV4-3,TRBD1,TGCGCCAGCAGCCAAGATTGGGCACAGGGGCGTGATTCACCCCTCCACTTT,CASSQDWAQGRDSPLHF
many,TRBJ2-1,TRBV19,TRBD1,TGTGCCAGTAGTCCCCGAGAGGGGGCGGGTTACAATGAGCAGTTCTTC,CASSPREGAGYNEQFF
few,TRBJ2-5,TRBV5-1,TRBD2,TGCGCCAGCCGAGCAGCGGGGGGAGTTCAAGAGACCCAGTACTTC,CASRAAGGVQETQYF
few,TRBJ2-3,TRBV10-1,NA,TGCGCCAGCAATCTGAGGGGAGCAGATACGCAGTATTTT,CASNLRGADTQYF
few,TRBJ2-7,TRBV28,NA,TGTGCCAGCAGTTTACCGGGTCTCCACGAGCAGTACTTC,CASSLPGLHEQYF
few,TRBJ1-2,TRBV7-9,NA,TGTGCCAGCAGCGAAGCGGCCCCTTATGGCTACACCTTC,CASSEAAPYGYTF
few,TRBJ2-5,TRBV2,NA,TGTGCCGGTCACCGGGACACCCGAGAGACCCAGTACTTC,CAGHRDTRETQYF
few,TRBJ2-3,TRBV5-5,TRBD2,TGTGCCAGCAGCTTATCCCAAAGCGGGGAGCTATCGCAGTATTTT,CASSLSQSGELSQYF
many,TRBJ2-3,TRBV30,NA,TGTGCCTGGGGGGTCGGGCGAGATACGCAGTATTTT,CAWGVGRDTQYF
few,TRBJ2-3,TRBV5-1,NA,TGCGCCAGCAGCAAAGACAGCTACACAGATACGCAGTATTTT,CASSKDSYTDTQYF
NA,TRBJ1-1,TRBV5-1,NA,TGCGCCAGCAGCTTGGGGGGCAGGAAGAACACTGAAGCTTTCTTT,CASSLGGRKNTEAFF
few,TRBJ2-7,TRBV7-2,TRBD1,TGTGCCAGCAGCTCGGATACAGGGGCCTCCTACGAGCAGTACTTC,CASSSDTGASYEQYF
NA,TRBJ1-4,TRBV12-1,NA,TGTGCCAGCAGCTGCCTCCAACTGTTTTTT,CASSCLQLFF
few,TRBJ2-1,TRBV4-1,NA,TGCGCCAGCAGCCAACCCGGGTGGGGGGAGCAGTTCTTC,CASSQPGWGEQFF
many,TRBJ1-6,TRBV10-3,TRBD1,TGTGCCATGGGACAGGGGGAAAATTCACCCCTCCACTTT,CAMGQGENSPLHF
once,TRBJ1-2,TRBV4-3,NA,TGCGCCAGCAGCCAAGCGAACGGCAACTATGGCTACACCTTC,CASSQANGNYGYTF
few,TRBJ2-3,TRBV13,TRBD1,TGTGCCAGCAGCTCCCGGACAGGGGGTAAAGATACGCAGTATTTT,CASSSRTGGKDTQYF
NA,TRBJ2-7,TRBV29-1,TRBD1,TGCAGCGTGTCCCAAGGGGGCGCAAAGAACGAGCAGTACTTC,CSVSQGGAKNEQYF
few,TRBJ2-6,TRBV5-4,NA,TGTGCCAGCAGCGAGGGACTCCCTGGGGCCAACGTCCTGACTTTC,CASSEGLPGANVLTF
many,TRBJ2-7,TRBV2,NA,TGTGCCAGCAGTGAAGTGACAGGAGCCTACGAGCAGTACTTC,CASSEVTGAYEQYF
NA,TRBJ2-3,TRBV15,NA,TGTGCCACGAGCAGGGGCAGGACAGATACGCAGTATTTT,CATSRGRTDTQYF
few,TRBJ2-1,TRBV14,NA,TGTGCCAGCAGCCAAGATCGTGCAGTCAATGAGCAGTTCTTC,CASSQDRAVNEQFF
NA,TRBJ1-2,TRBV10-3,TRBD1,TGTGCCATCATGAGACAGGGTGACTATGGCTACACCTTC,CAIMRQGDYGYTF
few,TRBJ2-7,TRBV14,NA,TGTGCCAGCAGCTATTCCTACGAGCAGTACTTC,CASSYSYEQYF